One sample yielded the 14 T cell receptor beta chains listed below, sequenced in a study of T cell responses to AZD1222 COVID-19 vaccine. TCRdb keeps only in-frame clones here, not all; method: immunoSEQ multiplex PCR. This table has about 130,000 clones, about 93% appearing once. This sample comprised peripheral blood, obtained 28 days after the second AZD1222 dose. The receptors come from an adult who received the AZD1222 COVID-19 vaccine.

The rearrangement uses TRBV29-1 and TRBJ2-7, with D uncertain. The CDR3 runs 12 residues. The V and J ends lost 4 bases and 0 bases respectively, with 7 bases between them. Germline-derived CDR1 and CDR2 are SQVTM and ANQGSEA. The CDR3 nucleotides read TGCAGCGTTGTAGCAAGCTCCTACGAGCAGTACTTC. Translating it yields CSVVASSYEQYF.

Points on this clone: Germline is not matched at one junction end, which may reflect a read error. This sequence joins TRBV4-1 and TRBJ1-2; D perhaps matches TRBD1 (5 bases). CDR3 length: 17 amino acids. The germline V gene has CDR1 MGHRA and CDR2 YSYEKL. In nucleotides, the CDR3 is TGCGCCAGCACCCAATACTCAAAACGGGGCGCCGACTATGGCTACACCTTC. This encodes CASTQYSKRGADYGYTF.

This clone was seen once. The V call is TRBV24-1, the J call TRBJ1-1; D may be TRBD1 (5 bases). CDR3 size: 13 residues. Germline assignment: CDR1 KGHDR and CDR2 SFDVKD. The V gene lost 7 bases and the J gene lost 5 bases, with 13 bases spanning the gap. Here the CDR3 DNA reads TGTGCCACCAGGGCAGGGATAGGAACTGAAGCTTTCTTT. Translated, it gives CATRAGIGTEAFF.

The chain is built from TRBV28 and TRBJ1-4, with 9 bases identical to TRBD1. Germline V gene sequence: CDR1 MDHEN, CDR2 SYDVKM. The CDR3 has 14 amino acids. Trimming cost V 10 bases and J 4 bases; bases outside gene matches: 7. CDR3 in amino acids: CATYPGQGNEKLFF. In nucleotides, the CDR3 is TGTGCCACCTACCCGGGACAGGGTAATGAAAAACTGTTTTTT.

The CDR3 here is CASSPGQINEKLFF. The CDR3, as DNA: TGTGCCAGTAGCCCGGGACAGATTAATGAAAAACTGTTTTTT. The chain links TRBV19 to TRBJ1-4, with 7 positions matching TRBD1. CDR3 length: 14 residues. Germline values: CDR1 LNHDA, CDR2 SQIVND (reference sequence). The junction had 5 bases not matched to a gene; V was cut back by 6 bases and J by 4 bases. The variable domain in full, completed from reference TRBV19 and TRBJ1-4, reads DGGITQSPKYLFRKEGQNVTLSCEQNLNHDAMYWYRQDPGQGLRLIYYSQIVNDFQKGDIAEGYSVSREKKESFPLTVTSAQKNPTAFYLCASSPGQINEKLFFGSGTQLSVL.

The J gene is TRBJ1-2, the V gene TRBV19; 9 bases line up with TRBD1. V lost 3 bases, J lost 8 bases, and 4 bases stayed unmatched. The CDR3 spans 13 residues. The germline V gene encodes CDR1 LNHDA and CDR2 SQIVND (reference sequence). The CDR3 is CASSIHRGLGYTF. DNA for the CDR3: TGTGCCAGTAGTATCCACAGGGGGCTCGGCTACACCTTC.

Only one count was recorded for this clone. This CDR3 is also generated by other DNA sequences in the sample. V is TRBV30 and J is TRBJ1-1; 8 positions match TRBD1. CDR3 size: 14 residues. Germline trimming cut 3 bases from V and 2 bases from J; bases unmatched to any gene: 5. Germline-derived CDR1 and CDR2 are GTSNPN and SVGIG (reference sequence). The CDR3 DNA follows: TGTGCCTGGAGCAGACAGGGGCCTAACACTGAAGCTTTCTTT. It encodes CAWSRQGPNTEAFF.

The chain carries TRBV19 and TRBJ1-2, with D possibly being TRBD1 (5 bases). Looked up from germline, CDR1 is LNHDA and CDR2 is SQIVND (reference sequence). Trimming left V 6 bases short and J 4 bases short, with 9 bases between. The CDR3 consists of 12 residues. This chain's CDR3 is CASRTEPYGYTF. As DNA, the CDR3 is TGTGCCAGTAGGACAGAGCCCTATGGCTACACCTTC.

V gene TRBV19 combines with J gene TRBJ2-4; D uncertain. V gave up 3 bases and J gave up 0 bases, with 12 bases separating them. The CDR3 contains 16 residues. Germline values: CDR1 LNHDA, CDR2 SQIVND (reference sequence). CDR3 bases: TGTGCCAGTAGTATGGACGCAAGACTAGCCAAAAACATTCAGTACTTC. Residues: CASSMDARLAKNIQYF.

The V gene is TRBV5-4, the J gene TRBJ2-1; perhaps TRBD1 as D (5 bases). CDR1 SGHNT and CDR2 YYREEE come from the germline V gene (reference sequence). Trimming pared 0 bases from V and 5 bases from J, leaving 21 bases between. There are 18 residues in the CDR3. CDR3 sequence reads: CASSLAVTGSRFNNEQFF. The CDR3 DNA reads TGTGCCAGCAGCTTGGCTGTAACAGGTTCCCGCTTTAACAATGAGCAGTTCTTC. The whole variable domain, filled in from reference TRBV5-4 and TRBJ2-1, reads ETGVTQSPTHLIKTRGQQVTLRCSSQSGHNTVSWYQQALGQGPQFIFQYYREEENGRGNFPPRFSGLQFPNYSSELNVNALELDDSALYLCASSLAVTGSRFNNEQFFGPGTRLTVL.

The V and J genes are TRBV6-6 and TRBJ1-1; no firm D call. Germline assignment: CDR1 MNHNY and CDR2 SVGAGI (reference sequence). The CDR3 covers 12 residues. The V gene lost 2 bases and the J gene lost 10 bases, with 11 bases spanning the gap. The CDR3 DNA reads TGTGCCAGCAGTTACAACGGGATTGGAGCTTTCTTT. This gives the protein CASSYNGIGAFF.

The chain is built from TRBV19 and TRBJ2-5; D is tentatively TRBD1 or TRBD2 (5 bases each). Germline V gene lookup returns CDR1 LNHDA and CDR2 SQIVND (reference sequence). The germline V and J ends were trimmed by 5 bases and 6 bases, with 7 bases remaining between them. This CDR3 contains 11 residues. The chain's CDR3 is CASSEGKTQYF. DNA for the CDR3: TGTGCCAGTAGTGAGGGGAAGACCCAGTACTTC.

The sample holds a few counts of this clone. The chain employs TRBV2 and TRBJ2-3; TRBD1 agrees at 8 bases. Trimming at V came to 5 bases and at J to 3 bases, leaving 4 bases not matched to a gene. The germline CDR1 and CDR2 sequences are SNHLY and FYNNEI. CDR3 size: 14 residues. CDR3 sequence reads: CASSRTGKTDTQYF. In DNA, the CDR3 is TGTGCCAGCAGTCGGACAGGGAAGACAGATACGCAGTATTTT. Full variable domain (rest looked up from reference TRBV2 and TRBJ2-3): EPEVTQTPSHQVTQMGQEVILRCVPISNHLYFYWYRQILGQKVEFLVSFYNNEISEKSEIFDDQFSVERPDGSNFTLKIRSTKLEDSAMYFCASSRTGKTDTQYFGPGTRLTVL.

This clone was recorded only once. The V gene is TRBV3-1 (or the pseudogene TRBV3-2), the J gene TRBJ2-5; D call uncertain. Germline CDR1 is LGHDT and CDR2 is YNNKEL (reference sequence). This CDR3 spans 14 amino acids. V shed 2 bases and J shed 4 bases, with 11 bases lying between them. For the CDR3, the DNA is TGTGCCAGCAGCCAATTCATAGCCGCAGAGACCCAGTACTTC. Encoded protein: CASSQFIAAETQYF.